The sequence of this T cell receptor (beta chain) was determined in a study of identical twins. Template switching added a universal primer site; cDNA carried unique molecular identifiers. TCRdb reanalysed the 5' RACE reads using MiXCR and keeps one entry per CDR3 protein. Of about 690,000 distinct CDR3 sequences in the sample, over 5% were seen once. Germline-derived CDR1 and CDR2 are DFQATT and SNEGSKA (reference sequence). V lost 4 bases, J lost 4 bases, and 25 bases lay in between. This CDR3 region has 17 residues. This clonotype was seen many times. Its antigen is undetermined. Every sampled donor was Caucasian and healthy. Points from the study as a whole: Cord blood beta clonotypes that were abundant carried fewer insertions, and memory repertoires showed no such trend. Sequences that were out-of-frame, alpha and twin-shared displayed an excess of low generation probability.

This clonotype originated in a man aged 18 to 30 in good health. Sequencing input: naive T cells sorted from blood. The chain joins TRBV20-1 to TRBJ2-5, with a possible D match to TRBD2 (6 bases). CDR3 loop: CSATGTLSLGGRETQYF. DNA for the CDR3: TGCAGTGCTACCGGGACGCTCTCCCTCGGGGGTAGAGAGACCCAGTACTTC.